Listed below are T cell receptor beta chains from one sample, sequenced in a study of blood T cell repertoires in COVID-19. Here immunoSEQ multiplex PCR was the method, and the copy in TCRdb shows in-frame clones only, minus some. The sample comprises approximately 61,000 clones, 85% of which are singletons, and 4.5% to 5.5% rests with the top ten. Sequences were obtained from peripheral blood. Receptor source: a man aged 70-80 years with acute or convalescent COVID-19. The CDR3 runs from the conserved cysteine through the conserved F or W. D genes are given only for firm matches. Some rows mark clone size as missing; the rest say once, few, many or name a class of expanded clone.

v_call: TRBV28
clone_size: -
d_call: -
j_call: TRBJ1-6
cdr3_nt: TGTGCCAGCAGTTTCACCCTCGGGAGGGGATATAATTCACCCCTCCACTTT
cdr3_aa: CASSFTLGRGYNSPLHF

v_call: TRBV28
clone_size: -
d_call: -
j_call: TRBJ1-1
cdr3_nt: TGTGCCAGCAGTTTCGTGGGGCTTGAAGCTTTCTTT
cdr3_aa: CASSFVGLEAFF

v_call: TRBV7-9
clone_size: -
d_call: -
j_call: TRBJ1-1
cdr3_nt: TGTGCCAGCCTGAAGCGACTGAACACTGAAGCTTTCTTT
cdr3_aa: CASLKRLNTEAFF

v_call: TRBV7-8
clone_size: -
d_call: -
j_call: TRBJ2-5
cdr3_nt: TGTGCCAGCAGCTTAGCTAGGGGGACGGGCCAAGAGACCCAGTACTTC
cdr3_aa: CASSLARGTGQETQYF

v_call: TRBV29-1
clone_size: -
d_call: TRBD1
j_call: TRBJ2-7
cdr3_nt: TGCAGCGTTGGGGACAGGGGGTACGAGCAGTACTTC
cdr3_aa: CSVGDRGYEQYF

v_call: TRBV19
clone_size: few
d_call: -
j_call: TRBJ1-4
cdr3_nt: TGTGCCAGTAGTTCAAGAGAAACCATGAGGGAAAAACTGTTTTTT
cdr3_aa: CASSSRETMREKLFF

v_call: TRBV7-9
clone_size: -
d_call: TRBD1
j_call: TRBJ1-1
cdr3_nt: TGTGCCAGCAGGATTTGGGACACAGGGGGGCAAGCTTTCTTT
cdr3_aa: CASRIWDTGGQAFF

v_call: TRBV29-1
clone_size: -
d_call: TRBD1
j_call: TRBJ1-2
cdr3_nt: TGCAGCGTAGAACAGGGGGCGGGTGGCTACACCTTC
cdr3_aa: CSVEQGAGGYTF

v_call: TRBV28
clone_size: -
d_call: TRBD1
j_call: TRBJ2-6
cdr3_nt: TGTGCCAGCAAAAGGAGGGCAGGGGGCATCTCTGGGGCCAACGTCCTGACTTTC
cdr3_aa: CASKRRAGGISGANVLTF

v_call: TRBV2
clone_size: -
d_call: -
j_call: TRBJ1-2
cdr3_nt: TGTGCCAGCAGTGAAAACAGCTATCAGTATGGCTACACCTTC
cdr3_aa: CASSENSYQYGYTF

v_call: TRBV7-3
clone_size: -
d_call: -
j_call: TRBJ1-1
cdr3_nt: TGTGCCAGCAGCCCCGGACGGGGGGGCGACCGCGGCGCTTTCTTT
cdr3_aa: CASSPGRGGDRGAFF

v_call: TRBV9
clone_size: -
d_call: TRBD2
j_call: TRBJ2-1
cdr3_nt: TGTGCCAGCAGCGCCACTAGCGGGGGGGCCGAGAATGAGCAGTTCTTC
cdr3_aa: CASSATSGGAENEQFF

v_call: TRBV11-2
clone_size: -
d_call: -
j_call: TRBJ2-1
cdr3_nt: TGTGCCAGCAGCTTAGCCTACCAGTACAGGGAGCAGTTCTTC
cdr3_aa: CASSLAYQYREQFF

v_call: TRBV9
clone_size: -
d_call: TRBD2
j_call: TRBJ2-7
cdr3_nt: TGTGCCAGCAGCGTAGGGGGACTAGCGGGGAGCCCTTCCGAGCAGTACTTC
cdr3_aa: CASSVGGLAGSPSEQYF

v_call: TRBV18
clone_size: -
d_call: -
j_call: TRBJ2-2
cdr3_nt: TGTGCCAGCTCACCCCCGACAGGATTCACCGGGGAGCTGTTTTTT
cdr3_aa: CASSPPTGFTGELFF

v_call: TRBV28
clone_size: -
d_call: -
j_call: TRBJ1-2
cdr3_nt: TGTGCCAGCAGTTTACGCCCCCTTACTTGGGCCTTTGATGGTGGCTACACCTTC
cdr3_aa: CASSLRPLTWAFDGGYTF

v_call: TRBV7-2
clone_size: -
d_call: TRBD1
j_call: TRBJ1-2
cdr3_nt: TGTGCCAGCAGCTTTCCGGGACAGGGGGCGATTAGCTACACCTTC
cdr3_aa: CASSFPGQGAISYTF

v_call: TRBV9
clone_size: -
d_call: -
j_call: TRBJ2-1
cdr3_nt: TGTGCCAGCAGCGTAGCAAGCGTCCCACACAATGAGCAGTTCTTC
cdr3_aa: CASSVASVPHNEQFF

v_call: TRBV5-1
clone_size: -
d_call: TRBD2
j_call: TRBJ2-5
cdr3_nt: TGCGCCAGCAGCTTGTCATCCGGGGGGAACCAAGAGACCCAGTACTTC
cdr3_aa: CASSLSSGGNQETQYF

v_call: TRBV14
clone_size: -
d_call: TRBD2
j_call: TRBJ2-7
cdr3_nt: TGTGCCAGCAGCCAAGATAACCCGTCTAGCGGGGGATCGTACGAGCAGTACTTC
cdr3_aa: CASSQDNPSSGGSYEQYF

v_call: TRBV4-1
clone_size: -
d_call: TRBD1
j_call: TRBJ2-6
cdr3_nt: TGCGCCAGCAGCCAATCCGGGACAGGGTTCTCTGGGGCCAACGTCCTGACTTTC
cdr3_aa: CASSQSGTGFSGANVLTF

v_call: TRBV7-8
clone_size: -
d_call: -
j_call: TRBJ1-5
cdr3_nt: TGTGCCAGCAGCTTAGCTTCTGGGATCAGGGGTAGCAATCAGCCCCAGCATTTT
cdr3_aa: CASSLASGIRGSNQPQHF

v_call: TRBV13
clone_size: -
d_call: -
j_call: TRBJ1-5
cdr3_nt: TGTGCCAGCAGCTTAGGCCCCGGGAACAATCAGCCCCAGCATTTT
cdr3_aa: CASSLGPGNNQPQHF

v_call: TRBV18
clone_size: few
d_call: -
j_call: TRBJ1-5
cdr3_nt: TGTGCCAGCTCAACAGGAAAATATAGCAATCAGCCCCAGCATTTT
cdr3_aa: CASSTGKYSNQPQHF

v_call: TRBV28
clone_size: -
d_call: -
j_call: TRBJ1-2
cdr3_nt: TGTGCCAGCAGTTTACAGTATGGCTACACCTTC
cdr3_aa: CASSLQYGYTF

v_call: TRBV2
clone_size: -
d_call: -
j_call: TRBJ2-6
cdr3_nt: TGTGCCAGCGCGATAAGTCCGGCCAACGTCCTGACTTTC
cdr3_aa: CASAISPANVLTF

v_call: TRBV3-1/TRBV3-2
clone_size: medium-sized
d_call: TRBD1
j_call: TRBJ1-2
cdr3_nt: TGTGCCAGCAGCCAGGACAGGGGGCTACACTATGGCTACACCTTC
cdr3_aa: CASSQDRGLHYGYTF

v_call: TRBV5-5
clone_size: once
d_call: TRBD1
j_call: TRBJ2-7
cdr3_nt: TGTGCCAGCATCGTCGGACAGGGCGTCTCCTACGAGCAGTACTTC
cdr3_aa: CASIVGQGVSYEQYF

v_call: TRBV12-3/TRBV12-4
clone_size: -
d_call: -
j_call: TRBJ2-3
cdr3_nt: TGTGCCAGCAGTTTGAGTGGAGATACGCAGTATTTT
cdr3_aa: CASSLSGDTQYF

v_call: TRBV2
clone_size: -
d_call: -
j_call: TRBJ2-4
cdr3_nt: TGTGCCAGCGCCCTGGGGGCCAGAGCGGAGCACTTC
cdr3_aa: CASALGARAEHF

v_call: TRBV9
clone_size: few
d_call: -
j_call: TRBJ2-3
cdr3_nt: TGTGCCAGCAGCGTAGACGTGCGGGGTGGCCCAGATACGCAGTATTTT
cdr3_aa: CASSVDVRGGPDTQYF

v_call: TRBV6-5
clone_size: -
d_call: -
j_call: TRBJ2-5
cdr3_nt: TGTGCCAGCAGTCACGTTAGAGGAGAGACCCAGTACTTC
cdr3_aa: CASSHVRGETQYF

v_call: TRBV3-1/TRBV3-2
clone_size: -
d_call: TRBD1
j_call: TRBJ1-4
cdr3_nt: TGTGCCAGCAGCCAAGATTATTGGACAGGGGGTGGAACTAATGAAAAACTGTTTTTT
cdr3_aa: CASSQDYWTGGGTNEKLFF

v_call: TRBV7-2
clone_size: -
d_call: TRBD2
j_call: TRBJ2-5
cdr3_nt: TGTGCCAGCAGCTTTCAAGCGGGGGAAGAGACCCAGTACTTC
cdr3_aa: CASSFQAGEETQYF

v_call: TRBV19
clone_size: -
d_call: -
j_call: TRBJ1-6
cdr3_nt: TGTGCCAGTAGTAGGCAGGGAGGATCACCCCTCCACTTT
cdr3_aa: CASSRQGGSPLHF

v_call: TRBV7-3
clone_size: -
d_call: TRBD1
j_call: TRBJ2-5
cdr3_nt: TGTGCCAGCAGCACAGGGGCCGGAGAGACCCAGTACTTC
cdr3_aa: CASSTGAGETQYF

v_call: TRBV7-9
clone_size: -
d_call: TRBD1
j_call: TRBJ1-1
cdr3_nt: TGTGCCAGCAGCTTAGGAGGCAGGGGGGATTTGGGAACTGAAGCTTTCTTT
cdr3_aa: CASSLGGRGDLGTEAFF